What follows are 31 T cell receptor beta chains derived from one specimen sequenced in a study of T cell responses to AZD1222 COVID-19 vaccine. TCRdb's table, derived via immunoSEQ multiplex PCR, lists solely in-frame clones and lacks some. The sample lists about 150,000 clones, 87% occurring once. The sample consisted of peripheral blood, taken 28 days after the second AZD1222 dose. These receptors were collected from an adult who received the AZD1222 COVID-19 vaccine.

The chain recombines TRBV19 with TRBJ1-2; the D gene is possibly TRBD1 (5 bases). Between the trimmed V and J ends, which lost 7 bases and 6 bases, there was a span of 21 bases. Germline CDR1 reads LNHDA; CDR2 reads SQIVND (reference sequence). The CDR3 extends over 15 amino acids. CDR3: CASTISGGNQDGYTF. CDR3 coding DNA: TGTGCCAGTACTATCTCGGGGGGGAATCAGGATGGCTACACCTTC.

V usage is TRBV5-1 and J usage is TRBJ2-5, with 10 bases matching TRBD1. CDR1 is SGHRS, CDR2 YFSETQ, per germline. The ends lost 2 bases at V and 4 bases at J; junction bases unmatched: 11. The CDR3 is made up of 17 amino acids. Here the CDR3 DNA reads TGCGCCAGCAGCTTCGGCGGGACAGGGGATACAGGAGAGACCCAGTACTTC. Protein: CASSFGGTGDTGETQYF.

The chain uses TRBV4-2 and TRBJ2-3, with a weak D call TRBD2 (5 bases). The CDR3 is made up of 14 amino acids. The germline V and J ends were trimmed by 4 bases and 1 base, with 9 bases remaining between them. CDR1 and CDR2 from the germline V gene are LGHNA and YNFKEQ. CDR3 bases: TGTGCCAGCAGCCCGGTCGGGGGCACAGATACGCAGTATTTT. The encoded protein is CASSPVGGTDTQYF.

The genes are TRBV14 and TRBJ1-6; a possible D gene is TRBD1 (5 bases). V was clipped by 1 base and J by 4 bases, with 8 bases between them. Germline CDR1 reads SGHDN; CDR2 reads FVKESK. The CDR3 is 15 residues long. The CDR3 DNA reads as TGTGCCAGCAGCCAAGCGGGACTTTATAATTCACCCCTCCACTTT. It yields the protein CASSQAGLYNSPLHF. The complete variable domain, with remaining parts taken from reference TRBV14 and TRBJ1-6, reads EAGVTQFPSHSVIEKGQTVTLRCDPISGHDNLYWYRRVMGKEIKFLLHFVKESKQDESGMPNNRFLAERTGGTYSTLKVQPAELEDSGVYFCASSQAGLYNSPLHFGNGTRLTVT.

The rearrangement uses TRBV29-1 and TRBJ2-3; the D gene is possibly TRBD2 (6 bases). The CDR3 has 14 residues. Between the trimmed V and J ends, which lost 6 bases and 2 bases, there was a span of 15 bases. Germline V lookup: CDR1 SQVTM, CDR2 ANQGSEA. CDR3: CSVEGLFLTDTQYF. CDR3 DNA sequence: TGCAGCGTGGAGGGACTTTTCCTCACAGATACGCAGTATTTT.

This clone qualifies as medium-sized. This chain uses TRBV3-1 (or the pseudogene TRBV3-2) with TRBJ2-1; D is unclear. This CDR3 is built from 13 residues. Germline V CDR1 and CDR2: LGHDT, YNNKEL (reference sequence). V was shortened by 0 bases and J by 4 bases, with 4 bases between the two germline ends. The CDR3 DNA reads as TGTGCCAGCAGCCAAGAGCAGTACAATGAGCAGTTCTTC. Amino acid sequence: CASSQEQYNEQFF.

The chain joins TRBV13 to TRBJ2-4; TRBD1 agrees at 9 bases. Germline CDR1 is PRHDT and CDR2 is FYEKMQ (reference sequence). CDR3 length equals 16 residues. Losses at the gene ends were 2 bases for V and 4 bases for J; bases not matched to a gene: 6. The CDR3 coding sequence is TGTGCCAGCAGCTTAAGGACAGGGGCCCTAAAAAACATTCAGTACTTC. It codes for CASSLRTGALKNIQYF.

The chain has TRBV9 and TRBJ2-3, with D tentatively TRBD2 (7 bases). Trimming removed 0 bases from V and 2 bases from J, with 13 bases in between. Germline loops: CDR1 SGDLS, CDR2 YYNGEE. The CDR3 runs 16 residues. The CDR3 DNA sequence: TGTGCCAGCAGCGTAGCGGGGGGCCATCCCACAGATACGCAGTATTTT. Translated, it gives CASSVAGGHPTDTQYF.

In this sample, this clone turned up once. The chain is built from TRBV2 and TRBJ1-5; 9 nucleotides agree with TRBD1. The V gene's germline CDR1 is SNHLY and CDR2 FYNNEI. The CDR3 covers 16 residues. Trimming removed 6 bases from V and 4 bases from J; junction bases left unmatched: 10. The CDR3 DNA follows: TGTGCCAGCAGATACGGGGGACAGGGTGAGAATCAGCCCCAGCATTTT. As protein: CASRYGGQGENQPQHF.

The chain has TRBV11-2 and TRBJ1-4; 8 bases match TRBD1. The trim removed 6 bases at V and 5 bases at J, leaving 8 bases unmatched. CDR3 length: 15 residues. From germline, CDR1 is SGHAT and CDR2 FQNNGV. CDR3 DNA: TGTGCCAGCAGACCGTCAGGGGGCGTCAATGAAAAACTGTTTTTT. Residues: CASRPSGGVNEKLFF. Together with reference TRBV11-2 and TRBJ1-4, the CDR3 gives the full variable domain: EAGVAQSPRYKIIEKRQSVAFWCNPISGHATLYWYQQILGQGPKLLIQFQNNGVVDDSQLPKDRFSAERLKGVDSTLKIQPAKLEDSAVYLCASRPSGGVNEKLFFGSGTQLSVL.

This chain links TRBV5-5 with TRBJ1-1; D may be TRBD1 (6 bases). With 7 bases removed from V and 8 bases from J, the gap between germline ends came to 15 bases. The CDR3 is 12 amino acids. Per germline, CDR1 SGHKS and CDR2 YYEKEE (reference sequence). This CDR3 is CASGKVQGEAFF. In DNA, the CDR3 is TGTGCCAGCGGGAAAGTACAGGGAGAAGCTTTCTTT.

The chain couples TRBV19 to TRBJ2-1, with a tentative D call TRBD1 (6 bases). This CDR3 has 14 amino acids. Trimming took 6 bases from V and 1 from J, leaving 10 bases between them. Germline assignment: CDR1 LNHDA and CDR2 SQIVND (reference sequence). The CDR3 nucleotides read TGTGCCAGTAGACAGGGAAAGTCCTACAATGAGCAGTTCTTC. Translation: CASRQGKSYNEQFF.

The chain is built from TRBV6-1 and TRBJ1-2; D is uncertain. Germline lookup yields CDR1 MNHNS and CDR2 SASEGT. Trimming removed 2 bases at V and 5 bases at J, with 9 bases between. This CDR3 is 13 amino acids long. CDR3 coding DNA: TGTGCCAGCAGTGAACAGGATAAGTATGGCTACACCTTC. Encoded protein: CASSEQDKYGYTF.

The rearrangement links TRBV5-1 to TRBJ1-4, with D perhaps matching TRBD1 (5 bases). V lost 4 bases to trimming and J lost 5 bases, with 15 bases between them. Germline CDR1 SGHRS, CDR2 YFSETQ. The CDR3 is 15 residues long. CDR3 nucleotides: TGCGCCAGCAGCCTCCGGGACTTAACGAATGAAAAACTGTTTTTT. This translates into CASSLRDLTNEKLFF. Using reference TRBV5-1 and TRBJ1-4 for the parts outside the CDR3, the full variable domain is KAGVTQTPRYLIKTRGQQVTLSCSPISGHRSVSWYQQTPGQGLQFLFEYFSETQRNKGNFPGRFSGRQFSNSRSEMNVSTLELGDSALYLCASSLRDLTNEKLFFGSGTQLSVL.

The CDR3 spells CASSENMGFGANVLTF. CDR3 sequence (DNA): TGTGCCAGCAGTGAAAACATGGGATTTGGGGCCAACGTCCTGACTTTC. The chain combines TRBV2 with TRBJ2-6, with D hard to call. Germline V CDR1 and CDR2: SNHLY, FYNNEI. V lost 2 bases, J lost 3 bases, and 11 bases lay in between. There are 16 residues in the CDR3.

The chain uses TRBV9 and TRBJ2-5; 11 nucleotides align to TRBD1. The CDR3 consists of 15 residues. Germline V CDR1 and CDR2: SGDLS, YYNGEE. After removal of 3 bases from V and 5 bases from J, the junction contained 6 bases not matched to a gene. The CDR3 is CASSEGDRGKETQYF. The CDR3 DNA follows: TGTGCCAGCAGCGAAGGGGACAGGGGGAAGGAGACCCAGTACTTC.

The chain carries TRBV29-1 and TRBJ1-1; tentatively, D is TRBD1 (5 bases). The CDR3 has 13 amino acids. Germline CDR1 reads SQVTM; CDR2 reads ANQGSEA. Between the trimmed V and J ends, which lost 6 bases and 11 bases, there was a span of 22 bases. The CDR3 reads CSVSLREGPEAFF. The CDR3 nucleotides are TGCAGCGTCTCCTTGAGGGAGGGACCGGAGGCTTTCTTT.

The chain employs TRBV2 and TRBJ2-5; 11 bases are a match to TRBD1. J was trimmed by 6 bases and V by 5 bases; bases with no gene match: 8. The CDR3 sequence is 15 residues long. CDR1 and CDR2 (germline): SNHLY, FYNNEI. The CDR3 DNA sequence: TGTGCCAGCAGTTTGCGGACAGGGGGCGTGAAGACCCAGTACTTC. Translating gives CASSLRTGGVKTQYF.

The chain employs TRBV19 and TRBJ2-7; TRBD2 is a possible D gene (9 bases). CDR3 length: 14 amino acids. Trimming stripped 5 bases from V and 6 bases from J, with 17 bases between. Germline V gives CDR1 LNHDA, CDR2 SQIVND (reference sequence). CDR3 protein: CASSAGGTGGEQYF. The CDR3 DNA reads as TGTGCCAGTAGTGCGGGAGGGACAGGCGGCGAGCAGTACTTC.

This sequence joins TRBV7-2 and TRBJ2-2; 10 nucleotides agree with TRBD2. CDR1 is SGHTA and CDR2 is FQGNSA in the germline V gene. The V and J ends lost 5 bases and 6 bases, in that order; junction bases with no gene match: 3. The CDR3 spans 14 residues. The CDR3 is CASSPAGGPGELFF. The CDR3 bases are TGTGCCAGCAGCCCAGCGGGGGGGCCCGGGGAGCTGTTTTTT.

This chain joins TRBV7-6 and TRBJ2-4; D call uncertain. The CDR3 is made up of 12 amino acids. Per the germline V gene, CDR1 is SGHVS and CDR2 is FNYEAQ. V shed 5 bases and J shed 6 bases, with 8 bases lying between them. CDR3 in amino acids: CASSANGNIQYF. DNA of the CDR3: TGTGCCAGCAGCGCCAACGGAAACATTCAGTACTTC.

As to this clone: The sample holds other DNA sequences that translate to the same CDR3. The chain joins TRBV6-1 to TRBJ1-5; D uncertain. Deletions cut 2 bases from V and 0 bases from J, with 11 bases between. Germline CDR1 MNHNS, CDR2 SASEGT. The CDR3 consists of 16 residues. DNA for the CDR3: TGTGCCAGCAGTGAAAGGGCAGGAGTTAGCAATCAGCCCCAGCATTTT. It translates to CASSERAGVSNQPQHF.

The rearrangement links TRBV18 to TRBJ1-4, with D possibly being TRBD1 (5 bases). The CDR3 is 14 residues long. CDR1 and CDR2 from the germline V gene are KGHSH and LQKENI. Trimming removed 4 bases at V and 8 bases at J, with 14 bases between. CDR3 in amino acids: CASSQMGEDEKLFF. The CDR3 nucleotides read TGTGCCAGCTCACAAATGGGGGAGGACGAAAAACTGTTTTTT.

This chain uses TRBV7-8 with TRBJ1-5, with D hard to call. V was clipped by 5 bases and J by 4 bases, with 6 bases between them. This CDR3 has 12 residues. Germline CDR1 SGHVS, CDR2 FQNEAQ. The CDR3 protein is CASSPGNQPQHF. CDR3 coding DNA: TGTGCCAGCAGCCCGGGGAATCAGCCCCAGCATTTT.

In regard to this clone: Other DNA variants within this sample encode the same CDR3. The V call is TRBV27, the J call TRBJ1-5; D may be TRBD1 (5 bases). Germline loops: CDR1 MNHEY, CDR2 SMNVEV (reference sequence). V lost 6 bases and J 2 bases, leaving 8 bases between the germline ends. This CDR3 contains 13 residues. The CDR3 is CASSGTGNQPQHF. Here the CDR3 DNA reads TGTGCCAGCAGCGGGACGGGCAATCAGCCCCAGCATTTT.

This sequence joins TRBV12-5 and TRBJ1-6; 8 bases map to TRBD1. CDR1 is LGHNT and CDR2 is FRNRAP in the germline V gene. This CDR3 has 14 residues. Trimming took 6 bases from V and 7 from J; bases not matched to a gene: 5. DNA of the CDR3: TGTGCTAGTGGCCTGGGACAGGCAAATTCACCCCTCCACTTT. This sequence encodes CASGLGQANSPLHF.

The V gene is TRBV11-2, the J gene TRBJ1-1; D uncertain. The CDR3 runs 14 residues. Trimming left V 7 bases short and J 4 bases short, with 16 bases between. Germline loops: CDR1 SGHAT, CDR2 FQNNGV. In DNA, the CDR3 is TGTGCCAGCATCCTACTAAGGAAGGCCACTGAAGCTTTCTTT. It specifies CASILLRKATEAFF.

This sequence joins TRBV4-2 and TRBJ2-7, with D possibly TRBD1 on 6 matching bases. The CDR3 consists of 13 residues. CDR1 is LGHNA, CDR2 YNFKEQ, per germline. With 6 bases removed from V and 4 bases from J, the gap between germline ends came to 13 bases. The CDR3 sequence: CASSQGIIYEQYF. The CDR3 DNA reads TGTGCCAGCAGTCAGGGGATAATTTACGAGCAGTACTTC.

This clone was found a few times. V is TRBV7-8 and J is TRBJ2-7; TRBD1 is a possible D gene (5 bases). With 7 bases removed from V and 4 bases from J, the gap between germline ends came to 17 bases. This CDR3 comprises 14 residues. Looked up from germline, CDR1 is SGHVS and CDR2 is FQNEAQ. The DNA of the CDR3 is TGTGCCAGCATCCCGGCAGGGCGGAATTACGAGCAGTACTTC. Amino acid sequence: CASIPAGRNYEQYF.

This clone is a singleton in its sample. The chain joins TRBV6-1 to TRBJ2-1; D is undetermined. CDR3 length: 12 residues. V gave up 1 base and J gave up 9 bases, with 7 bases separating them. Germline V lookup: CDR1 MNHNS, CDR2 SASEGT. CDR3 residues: CASSEVPLEQFF. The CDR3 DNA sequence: TGTGCCAGCAGTGAAGTCCCACTTGAGCAGTTCTTC.

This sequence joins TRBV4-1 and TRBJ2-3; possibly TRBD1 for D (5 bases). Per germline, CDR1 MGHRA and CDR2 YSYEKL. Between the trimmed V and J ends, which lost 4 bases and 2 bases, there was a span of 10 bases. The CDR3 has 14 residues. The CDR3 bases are TGCGCCAGCAGCCCGGACACCCTCACAGATACGCAGTATTTT. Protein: CASSPDTLTDTQYF.